The rows below give T cell receptor beta chains drawn from one sample of a study of blood T cell repertoires in COVID-19. Clones were read by immunoSEQ multiplex PCR, and TCRdb kept only the in-frame ones, dropping some. The sample has some 460,000 clones; roughly nine tenths are singletons. Sequenced: PBMCs or T cells enriched from blood (not recorded which). These TCRs come from a woman younger than 30 who had recovered from COVID-19. Both conserved end residues are part of each CDR3. A D gene is named only where the DNA matches it firmly.

-	TRBV15	CATSEGGNQPQHF
TRBD1	TRBV30	CASTGAAYEQYF
-	TRBV3-1/TRBV3-2	CASSQMQGWNSPLHF
TRBD2	TRBV3-1/TRBV3-2	CASSQDRAGGTYF
-	TRBV3-1/TRBV3-2	CASTRTPNTEAFF
TRBD1	TRBV2	CASRDISGGAGYTF
TRBD1	TRBV29-1	CSVLQGAQNTEAFF
-	TRBV5-4	CASSLRGYSTDTQYF
TRBD2	TRBV4-1	CASRWTSGGGAYEQYF
-	TRBV5-6	CASSEGSTYNEQFF
-	TRBV28	CASSEGGAGNTIYF
TRBD2	TRBV30	CAWSSGGETQYF
-	TRBV30	CASKSEYEAFF
-	TRBV5-1	CASSLSRGASQETQYF
-	TRBV25-1	CASGHDQPQHF
TRBD2	TRBV5-6	CASSLQALLAGTDTQYF
-	TRBV18	CASSPSAFSSMNTEAFF
-	TRBV4-1	CASSRRSGAEGDTQYF
-	TRBV28	CASSLGGAEDTEAFF
-	TRBV19	CASNSLPDSEAFF
-	TRBV7-6	CASSLAGGQPQHF
-	TRBV6-5	CASRASSNYGYTF
-	TRBV30	CAWSVSGSTEAFF
TRBD1	TRBV9	CASSPRDRGSGANVLTF
-	TRBV30	CACTLGGPEAFF
-	TRBV27	CASGWGGLRPQHF
TRBD1	TRBV5-4	CASSLQGAGAEAFF
-	TRBV5-1	CASRPPPENSPLHF
-	TRBV6-5	CASSPSLEYGYTF
-	TRBV4-1	CASSQDPGQTSNQPQHF
-	TRBV19	CASKFREEAEAFF